This T cell receptor beta chain was observed in a study of blood T cell repertoires in COVID-19 (dated by TCRdb to 2018 to 2021). Looking at the study overall: Samples covering the acute and convalescent phases of COVID-19 were provided by collaborators in the United States, Italy and Spain. The prospective study material was composed of cDNA or gDNA derived from T cells, B-cell-depleted T cells, or PBMCs. The dataset comprised deeply sampled blood TCRbeta repertoires from subjects exposed to, actively infected with, or recovered from COVID-19. The repertoires were released in a freely available public database meant as a resource for research on the immune response to SARS-CoV-2. Samples were obtained from the ongoing ImmuneRACE study (first 160 participants) and from roughly 1,300 subjects provided by 6 global collaborators. Nearly every sample came with metadata listing a de-identified subject ID, COVID-19 status, age in years and sex. Where available, HLA class I and class II types were obtained from metadata supplied by the sample provider rather than from assay-based typing.

Note on this clone: Its antigen remains undetermined. Per-nucleotide qualities are absent, and no much larger clonotype sits a single base away.

V and J lose 6 bases and 2 bases, and a span of 19 bases separates them. From the cysteine through the phenylalanine, the CDR3 covers 15 amino acids. The sequence is cut down to CDR3 DNA, 45 bases in frame from base 1. CDR1 and CDR2 are drawn from the germline V gene: SQVTM, ANQGSEA. Here is what the overall study found, with its caveats: Clinical and demographic metadata were provided uncurated, with the amount varying by source and participant.

TCRbeta CDR3 regions were amplified from genomic DNA by means of the immunoSEQ Assay, a bias-controlled multiplex PCR. The original methods were these. Nucleated cell counts per sample were estimated from amplification of reference gene primers within the assay. Sequence reads were collapsed and filtered to measure the absolute abundance of every unique TCRbeta CDR3 rearrangement. Productive Simpson clonality was computed per sample as the square root of Simpson's diversity index over productive rearrangements. The clones in this table, taken by TCRdb from immuneACCESS, are in-frame only. Not every clone is retained; where verified, under half of the shortfall comes from an unresolved V gene, and the cause of the rest is unknown. The V and J calls and clone size come from that table; D and trimming were worked out from the DNA. The sample has 250,000 to 300,000 clones on record, about nine tenths of them singletons. Together, the top ten hold 2% to 2.5% of the sample.

Samples from volunteer blood donors who had recovered from COVID-19 were contributed by a second Seattle source. Collaborating institutions collected whole blood in K2EDTA tubes following their own protocols. Collaborator samples were shipped for TCRbeta analysis as frozen whole blood, isolated PBMCs, or DNA extracted from either sample type. This receptor was obtained from a woman aged 45 to 65 who had recovered from COVID-19. The chain is made from TRBV29-1 and TRBJ1-1; the D gene is perhaps TRBD1, from 6 matching bases. Sequenced material: peripheral blood. At the DNA level, the sequence is TGCAGCGTGCGGGGAGGGGGGACTAGCAACACTGAAGCTTTCTTT. It encodes CSVRGGGTSNTEAFF.